This T cell receptor (beta chain) emerged from a study of OX40 agonist ivuxolimab in advanced cancers. The overall study: Dose-escalation subjects each had hepatocellular carcinoma, melanoma, renal cell or head and neck cancer. With a range of roughly 20 to 79, age averaged about 58 years, and more than 75% were male. Regarding the study as a whole: Near-lowest levels of clonal expansion characterized partial responders at 0.1-3.0 mg/kg.

Here immunoSEQ multiplex PCR was the method, and the copy in TCRdb shows in-frame clones only, minus some. This table holds more than 85,000 clones, roughly 87% found once. As concerns this clone: Its specificity is unknown.

The CDR3 has 17 residues. The J segment lost 6 bases and the V segment lost 0 bases, leaving 10 bases of the junction unmatched. Germline V CDR1 and CDR2: ENHRY, SYGVKD. The sequencing used CD4+ or CD8+ T cells sorted from blood, collected in a trial of the OX40 agonist ivuxolimab. The rearrangement joins TRBV10-3 to TRBJ2-2, with 7 bases aligning to TRBD2. This clonotype was sampled from an adult with an advanced solid tumor such as melanoma, head and neck, liver or kidney cancer. Here the CDR3 DNA reads TGTGCCATCAGTGAGTCAAGGGTTGCGGGAGCCCCCGGGGAGCTGTTTTTT. Its protein is CAISESRVAGAPGELFF.